The clone carrying this TCR beta chain was found a few times. This record comes from a study of control samples from healthy donors and cancer patients. Using immunoSEQ multiplex PCR, the repertoire was profiled, and TCRdb retains in-frame clones only, with some absent. The sample holds about 160,000 clones, approximately 94% seen once. The CDR3 totals 14 residues. Germline loops: CDR1 SNHLY, CDR2 FYNNEI. V lost 4 bases and J 10 bases, leaving 14 bases between the germline ends. The TCR sequence derives from a man between 60 and 75 years old with colorectal cancer. Input material: PBMCs. V gene TRBV2 combines with J gene TRBJ1-6; TRBD1 might be the D (5 bases). The CDR3 DNA sequence: TGTGCCAGCAGTGGCCGGCAGGGTTGGTCACCCCTCCACTTT. Encoded protein: CASSGRQGWSPLHF.